Included here is one T cell receptor (beta chain) sequence, with context. PCR used 60 Vbeta primers and 13 Jbeta primers. TCRdb's copy holds only in-frame clones and misses some; the assay was immunoSEQ multiplex PCR. The sample lists 130,000 to 150,000 clones, about four fifths occurring once. The data stem from a study of cytomegalovirus exposure and HLA in healthy donors. CDR1 and CDR2 from the germline V gene are SGHRS and YFSETQ. This CDR3 is 14 amino acids long. After removal of 3 bases from V and 7 bases from J, the junction contained 8 bases not matched to a gene. What was sequenced was PBMCs. V and J are TRBV5-1 and TRBJ2-7; 9 bases are shared with TRBD2. The origin of this receptor is a man in his thirties or forties in good health and CMV-seronegative. CDR3 region: CASSSLAGGDEQYF. As DNA, the CDR3 is TGCGCCAGCAGCTCCTTGGCGGGAGGGGATGAGCAGTACTTC.